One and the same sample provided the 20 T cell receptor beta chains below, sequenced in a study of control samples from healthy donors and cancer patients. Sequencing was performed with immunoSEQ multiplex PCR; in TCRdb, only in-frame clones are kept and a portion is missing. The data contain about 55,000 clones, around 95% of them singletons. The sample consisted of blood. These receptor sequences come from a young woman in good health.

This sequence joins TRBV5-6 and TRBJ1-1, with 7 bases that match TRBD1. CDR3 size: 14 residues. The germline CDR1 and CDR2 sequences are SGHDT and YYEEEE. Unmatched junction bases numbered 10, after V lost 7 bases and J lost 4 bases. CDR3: CASCSYRGITEAFF. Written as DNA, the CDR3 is TGTGCCAGCTGCTCGTACAGGGGCATCACTGAAGCTTTCTTT.

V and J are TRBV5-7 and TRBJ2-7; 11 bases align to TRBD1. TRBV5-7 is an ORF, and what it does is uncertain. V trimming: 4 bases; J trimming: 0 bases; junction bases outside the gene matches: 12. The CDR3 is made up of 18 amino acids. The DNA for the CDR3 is TGTGCCAGCAGCCCCGGGACAGGGGGATCTTTTAGCTCCTACGAGCAGTACTTC. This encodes CASSPGTGGSFSSYEQYF.

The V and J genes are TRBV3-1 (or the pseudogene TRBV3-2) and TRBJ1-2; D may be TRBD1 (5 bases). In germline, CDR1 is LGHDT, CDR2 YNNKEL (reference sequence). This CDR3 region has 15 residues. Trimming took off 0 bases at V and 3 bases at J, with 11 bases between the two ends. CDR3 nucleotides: TGTGCCAGCAGCCAAGAGGAGGAGGGGTACTATGGCTACACCTTC. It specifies CASSQEEEGYYGYTF.

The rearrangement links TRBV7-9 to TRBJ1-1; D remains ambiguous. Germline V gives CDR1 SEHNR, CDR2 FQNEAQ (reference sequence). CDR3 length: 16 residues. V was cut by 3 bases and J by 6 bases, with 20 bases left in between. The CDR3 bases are TGTGCCAGCAGCTTTCGAGGTGGGGAGGTTGGGGCTGAAGCTTTCTTT. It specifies CASSFRGGEVGAEAFF.

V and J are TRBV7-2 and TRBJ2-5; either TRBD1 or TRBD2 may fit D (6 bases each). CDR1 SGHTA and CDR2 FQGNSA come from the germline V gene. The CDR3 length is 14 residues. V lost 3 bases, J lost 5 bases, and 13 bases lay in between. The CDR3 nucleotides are TGTGCCAGCAGCTTCGGGGGCGCAGGGGAGACCCAGTACTTC. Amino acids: CASSFGGAGETQYF.

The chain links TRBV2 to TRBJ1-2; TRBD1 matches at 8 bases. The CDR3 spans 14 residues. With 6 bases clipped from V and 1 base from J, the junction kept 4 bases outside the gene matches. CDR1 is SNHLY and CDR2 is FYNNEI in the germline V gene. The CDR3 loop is CASSPTGVNYGYTF. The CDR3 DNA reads TGTGCCAGCAGCCCGACAGGGGTTAACTATGGCTACACCTTC.

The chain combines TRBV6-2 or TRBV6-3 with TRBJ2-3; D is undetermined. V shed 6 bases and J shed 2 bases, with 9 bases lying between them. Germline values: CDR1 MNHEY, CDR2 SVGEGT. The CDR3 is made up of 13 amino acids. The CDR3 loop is CASRPLITDTQYF. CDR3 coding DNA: TGTGCCAGCAGACCTCTGATCACAGATACGCAGTATTTT.

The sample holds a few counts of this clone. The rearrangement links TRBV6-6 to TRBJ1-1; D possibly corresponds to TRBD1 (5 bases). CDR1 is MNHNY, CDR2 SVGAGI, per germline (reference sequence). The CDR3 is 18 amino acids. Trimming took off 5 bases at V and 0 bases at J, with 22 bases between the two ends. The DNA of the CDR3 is TGTGCCAGCAGTCACGGACAATACGGGGGTGGAATGAACACTGAAGCTTTCTTT. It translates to CASSHGQYGGGMNTEAFF.

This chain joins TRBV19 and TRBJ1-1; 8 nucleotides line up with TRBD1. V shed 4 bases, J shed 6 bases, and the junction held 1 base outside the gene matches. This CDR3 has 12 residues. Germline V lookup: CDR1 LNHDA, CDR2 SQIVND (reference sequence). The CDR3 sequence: CASSTGGPEAFF. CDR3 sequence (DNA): TGTGCCAGTAGTACAGGGGGCCCTGAAGCTTTCTTT.

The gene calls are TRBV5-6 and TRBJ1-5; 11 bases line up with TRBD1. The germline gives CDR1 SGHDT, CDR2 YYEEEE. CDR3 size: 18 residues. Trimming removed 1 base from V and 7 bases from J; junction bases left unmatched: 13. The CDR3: CASSLYGQGARLGQPQHF. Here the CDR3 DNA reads TGTGCCAGCAGCTTGTACGGACAGGGGGCGCGTTTGGGGCAGCCCCAGCATTTT. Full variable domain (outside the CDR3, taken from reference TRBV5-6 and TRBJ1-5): DAGVTQSPTHLIKTRGQQVTLRCSPKSGHDTVSWYQQALGQGPQFIFQYYEEEERQRGNFPDRFSGHQFPNYSSELNVNALLLGDSALYLCASSLYGQGARLGQPQHFGDGTRLSIL.

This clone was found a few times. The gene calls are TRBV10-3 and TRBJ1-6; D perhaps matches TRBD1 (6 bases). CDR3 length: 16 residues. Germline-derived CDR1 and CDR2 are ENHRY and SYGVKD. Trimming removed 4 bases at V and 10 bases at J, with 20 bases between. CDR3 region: CAISVSGGYNTSPLHF. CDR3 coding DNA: TGTGCCATCAGTGTAAGCGGGGGCTATAATACCTCACCCCTCCACTTT.

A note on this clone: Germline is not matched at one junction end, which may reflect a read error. The CDR3 here is CASSLVGPGDSPIF. The CDR3 DNA sequence: TGTGCCAGCAGCTTGGTAGGACCAGGGGATTCCCCTATTTTT. The chain employs TRBV5-4 and TRBJ1-1, with a tentative D call TRBD1 (6 bases). The V gene's germline CDR1 is SGHNT and CDR2 YYREEE (reference sequence). The CDR3 has 14 amino acids. Complete variable domain (other parts from reference TRBV5-4 and TRBJ1-1): ETGVTQSPTHLIKTRGQQVTLRCSSQSGHNTVSWYQQALGQGPQFIFQYYREEENGRGNFPPRFSGLQFPNYSSELNVNALELDDSALYLCASSLVGPGDSPIFGQGTRLTVV.

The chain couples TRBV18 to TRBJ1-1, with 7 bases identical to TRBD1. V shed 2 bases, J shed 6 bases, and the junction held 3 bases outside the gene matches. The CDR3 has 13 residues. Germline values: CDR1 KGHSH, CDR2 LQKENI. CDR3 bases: TGTGCCAGCTCACCATCCCAGGGGGCTGAAGCTTTCTTT. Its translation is CASSPSQGAEAFF.

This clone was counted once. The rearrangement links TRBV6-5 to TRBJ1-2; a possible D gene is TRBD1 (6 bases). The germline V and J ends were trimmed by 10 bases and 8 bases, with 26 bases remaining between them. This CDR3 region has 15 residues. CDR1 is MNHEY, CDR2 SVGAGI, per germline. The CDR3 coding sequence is TGTGCCATCTCGCAGGTAACCCTCCTCACAGGGGGCTACACCTTC. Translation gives CAISQVTLLTGGYTF.

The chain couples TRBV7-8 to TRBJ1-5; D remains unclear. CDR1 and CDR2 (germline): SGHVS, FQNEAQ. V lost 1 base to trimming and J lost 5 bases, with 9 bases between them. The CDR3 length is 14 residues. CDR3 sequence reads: CASSLGDKYQPQHF. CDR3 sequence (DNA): TGTGCCAGCAGCTTAGGAGACAAGTATCAGCCCCAGCATTTT.

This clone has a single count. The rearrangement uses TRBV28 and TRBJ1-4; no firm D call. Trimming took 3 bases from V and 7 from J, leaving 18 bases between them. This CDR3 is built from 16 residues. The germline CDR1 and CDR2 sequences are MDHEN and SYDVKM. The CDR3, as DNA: TGTGCCAGCAGTTTCCACTCGGTAGCGCTTAGTGAAAAACTGTTTTTT. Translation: CASSFHSVALSEKLFF.

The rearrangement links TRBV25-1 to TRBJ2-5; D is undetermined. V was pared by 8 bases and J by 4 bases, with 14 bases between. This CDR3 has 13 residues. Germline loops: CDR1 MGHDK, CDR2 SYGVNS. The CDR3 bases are TGTGCCAGCGAAAAGGACCGTAGAGAGACCCAGTACTTC. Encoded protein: CASEKDRRETQYF.

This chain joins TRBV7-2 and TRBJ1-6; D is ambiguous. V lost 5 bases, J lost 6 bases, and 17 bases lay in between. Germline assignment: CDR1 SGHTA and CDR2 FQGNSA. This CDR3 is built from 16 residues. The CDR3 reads CASSPNGGRTNSPLHF. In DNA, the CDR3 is TGTGCCAGCAGCCCAAACGGAGGAAGGACTAATTCACCCCTCCACTTT.

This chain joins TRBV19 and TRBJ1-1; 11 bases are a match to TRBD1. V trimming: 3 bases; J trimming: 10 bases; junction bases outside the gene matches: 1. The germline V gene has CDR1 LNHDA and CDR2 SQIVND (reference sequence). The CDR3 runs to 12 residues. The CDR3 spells CASSIGTGGAFF. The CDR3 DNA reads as TGTGCCAGTAGTATTGGGACAGGGGGAGCTTTCTTT.

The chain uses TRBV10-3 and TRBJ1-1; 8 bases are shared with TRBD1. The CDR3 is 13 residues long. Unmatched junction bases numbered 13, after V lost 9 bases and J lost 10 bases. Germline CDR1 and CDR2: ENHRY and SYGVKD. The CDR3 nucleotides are TGTGCCATTTCCGGGACAGGCGGGACTCCAGCTTTCTTT. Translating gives CAISGTGGTPAFF.